This T cell receptor beta chain was recovered during a study of cytomegalovirus exposure and HLA in healthy donors. The germline gives CDR1 LGHNA, CDR2 YSLEER. This CDR3 contains 14 residues. V lost 1 base and J 4 bases, leaving 10 bases between the germline ends. PCR amplification relied on 60 Vbeta primers (plus 13 Jbeta primers). The assay was immunoSEQ multiplex PCR, and TCRdb's table has in-frame clones only and misses some. This sample carries about 200,000 clones, roughly 77% of them seen once, and the ten largest clones take 1.6%. In the case of this clone: Antigen: not known.

Regarding the study as a whole: In a later analysis, several top co-occurrence clusters appeared linked to parvovirus B19, influenza, CMV and Epstein-Barr virus. Specificity for CMV antigens was confirmed in vitro for a few of the CMV-associated chains. In an earlier analysis, productive rearrangement rates for most beta V segments clustered near 87% or 30%. 87-base-pair reads could not separate some V segments, including TRBV6-2 and TRBV6-3.

The specimen sequenced was PBMCs. This chain links TRBV4-3 with TRBJ2-5, with D perhaps TRBD2 (6 bases). The sequence was collected from a woman aged 45-65 years in good health and CMV-seronegative. The CDR3 DNA is TGCGCCAGCAGCCAAGCCCCGGAGGGAGAGACCCAGTACTTC. The encoded protein is CASSQAPEGETQYF.